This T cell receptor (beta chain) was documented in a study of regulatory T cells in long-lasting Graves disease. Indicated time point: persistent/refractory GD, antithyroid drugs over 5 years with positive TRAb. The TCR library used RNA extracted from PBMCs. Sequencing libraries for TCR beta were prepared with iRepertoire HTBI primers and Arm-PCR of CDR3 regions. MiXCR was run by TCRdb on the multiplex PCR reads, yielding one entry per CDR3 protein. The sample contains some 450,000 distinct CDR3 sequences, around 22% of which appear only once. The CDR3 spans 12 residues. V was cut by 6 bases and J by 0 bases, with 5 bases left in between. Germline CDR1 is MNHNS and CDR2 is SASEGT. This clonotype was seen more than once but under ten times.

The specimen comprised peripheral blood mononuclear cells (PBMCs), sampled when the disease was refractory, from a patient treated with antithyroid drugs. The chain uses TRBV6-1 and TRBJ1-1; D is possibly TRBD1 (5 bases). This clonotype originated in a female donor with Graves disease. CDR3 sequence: CASRGVNTEAFF. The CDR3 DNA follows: TGTGCCAGCAGAGGGGTGAACACTGAAGCTTTCTTT.